Below, 11 T cell receptor beta chains from the same sample are listed, as sequenced in a study of OX40 agonist ivuxolimab in advanced cancers. Repertoires were generated with immunoSEQ multiplex PCR, while TCRdb's copy carries only in-frame clones and drops some. The sample includes about 93,000 clones, approximately 92% of them seen just once. Sequenced material: CD4+ or CD8+ T cells sorted from blood, taken in a trial of the OX40 agonist ivuxolimab. Receptors originate from an adult with an advanced solid tumor such as melanoma, head and neck, liver or kidney cancer.

J is TRBJ2-2 and V is TRBV5-4; TRBD2 agrees at 9 bases. This CDR3 is built from 16 residues. Per the germline V gene, CDR1 is SGHNT and CDR2 is YYREEE (reference sequence). The V segment lost 4 bases and the J segment 2 bases; nucleotides outside the gene matches: 6. The CDR3 spells CASSNPSGANTGELFF. CDR3 in DNA: TGTGCCAGCAGCAACCCTAGCGGGGCCAACACCGGGGAGCTGTTTTTT. The whole variable domain, remainder taken from reference TRBV5-4 and TRBJ2-2, is ETGVTQSPTHLIKTRGQQVTLRCSSQSGHNTVSWYQQALGQGPQFIFQYYREEENGRGNFPPRFSGLQFPNYSSELNVNALELDDSALYLCASSNPSGANTGELFFGEGSRLTVL.

This clone was recorded a few times. CDR3 region: CASSAGGDTYEQYF. In DNA form, the CDR3 reads TGTGCCAGCAGTGCCGGGGGGGACACCTACGAGCAGTACTTC. The J gene is TRBJ2-7, the V gene TRBV6-6; 8 bases agree with TRBD2. V shed 5 bases, J shed 2 bases, and the junction held 5 bases outside the gene matches. CDR3 length: 14 residues. CDR1 MNHNY and CDR2 SVGAGI come from the germline V gene (reference sequence).

The rearrangement joins TRBV2 to TRBJ1-1; 7 bases map to TRBD1. Germline CDR1 and CDR2: SNHLY and FYNNEI. This CDR3 is built from 16 residues. V trimming: 4 bases; J trimming: 1 base; junction bases outside the gene matches: 9. CDR3 protein: CASSAPHRGPNTEAFF. CDR3 DNA sequence: TGTGCCAGCAGTGCCCCCCACAGGGGCCCGAACACTGAAGCTTTCTTT.

The chain employs TRBV4-3 and TRBJ2-4, with 9 bases matching TRBD1. V shed 4 bases and J 7 bases; nucleotides not matched to a gene: 5. The CDR3 spans 14 residues. The V gene's germline CDR1 is LGHNA and CDR2 YSLEER. CDR3 loop: CASSLNDRGNIQYF. The DNA for the CDR3 is TGCGCCAGCAGCCTAAACGACAGGGGGAACATTCAGTACTTC.

V gene TRBV7-8 combines with J gene TRBJ1-2; D remains ambiguous. Looked up from germline, CDR1 is SGHVS and CDR2 is FQNEAQ. The CDR3 length is 14 residues. V lost 1 base and J 2 bases, leaving 8 bases between the germline ends. CDR3 in amino acids: CASSLGLENYGYTF. The CDR3 coding sequence is TGTGCCAGCAGCTTAGGTCTGGAGAACTATGGCTACACCTTC.

This clone turned up a few times. V gene TRBV1 combines with J gene TRBJ2-1; TRBD1, as called in the table, went unchecked against the DNA. TRBV1 is designated a pseudogene. The CDR3 sequence is 15 residues long. The CDR3 nucleotides are TGCACCAGCAGCCAAGATACAGGTAATTACAATGAGCAGTTCTTC. It codes for CTSSQDTGNYNEQFF.

The count of this clone is one. The chain is built from TRBV7-3 and TRBJ1-1; a possible D gene is TRBD1 (6 bases). CDR1 and CDR2 from the germline V gene are SGHTA and FQGTGA. The length of the CDR3 is 15 residues. V lost 4 bases and J lost 1, with 13 bases in between. The CDR3 region has the DNA TGTGCCAGCAGCTCCGAGGGGGGTAGGAACACTGAAGCTTTCTTT. Its translation is CASSSEGGRNTEAFF. Variable domain in full (rest from reference TRBV7-3 and TRBJ1-1): GAGVSQTPSNKVTEKGKYVELRCDPISGHTALYWYRQSLGQGPEFLIYFQGTGAADDSGLPNDRFFAVRPEGSVSTLKIQRTERGDSAVYLCASSSEGGRNTEAFFGQGTRLTVV.

For this clone: The identical CDR3 is also encoded by other nucleotide sequences in the sample. The V call is TRBV7-2, the J call TRBJ1-2; maybe TRBD1 (6 bases). CDR1 and CDR2 (germline): SGHTA, FQGNSA. The CDR3 is 13 residues long. The V gene lost 5 bases and the J gene lost 2 bases, with 9 bases spanning the gap. This chain's CDR3 is CASSPDRNYGYTF. CDR3 DNA sequence: TGTGCCAGCAGCCCGGACAGAAACTATGGCTACACCTTC.

The gene calls are TRBV18 and TRBJ1-1, with unresolved D. V dropped 7 bases and J dropped 4 bases, with 16 bases sitting between them. Looked up from germline, CDR1 is KGHSH and CDR2 is LQKENI. This CDR3 spans 14 amino acids. The CDR3, as DNA: TGTGCCAGCTTGGGGAATGTCGTTGGCACTGAAGCTTTCTTT. This gives the protein CASLGNVVGTEAFF. The variable domain in full, with the rest retrieved from reference TRBV18 and TRBJ1-1, is NAGVMQNPRHLVRRRGQEARLRCSPMKGHSHVYWYRQLPEEGLKFMVYLQKENIIDESGMPKERFSAEFPKEGPSILRIQQVVRGDSAAYFCASLGNVVGTEAFFGQGTRLTVV.

The chain combines TRBV28 with TRBJ1-1; D is undetermined. The length of the CDR3 is 12 residues. Trimming left V 2 bases short and J 0 bases short, with 1 base between. The germline V gene encodes CDR1 MDHEN and CDR2 SYDVKM. CDR3 sequence (DNA): TGTGCCAGCAGTTTAATGAACACTGAAGCTTTCTTT. Its translation: CASSLMNTEAFF.

The chain couples TRBV10-3 to TRBJ2-7; D gene uncertain. The CDR3 extends over 14 amino acids. V shed 2 bases and J shed 0 bases, with 8 bases lying between them. CDR1 and CDR2 from the germline V gene are ENHRY and SYGVKD. In DNA, the CDR3 is TGTGCCATCAGTGAGAATCCGATCTCCTACGAGCAGTACTTC. Translating gives CAISENPISYEQYF.